The 29 T cell receptor beta chains presented below share a single source sample, sequenced in a study of blood T cells in healthy people across ages. A second PCR, run for roughly 7 to 11 cycles, used a sample-barcoded 5' primer plus a J-beta primer mix. TCRdb reprocessed the 5' RACE reads via MiXCR and lists one record per CDR3 protein. Among 1.5 million to 2 million distinct CDR3 sequences listed, about 50% were seen once. The sequenced sample was blood. The receptors originated from a woman in her thirties or forties in good health.

V usage is TRBV7-2 and J usage is TRBJ1-5; the D is unclear. Germline lookup yields CDR1 SGHTA and CDR2 FQGNSA. The CDR3 sequence is 15 residues long. The V gene lost 1 base and the J gene lost 6 bases, with 13 bases spanning the gap. CDR3 DNA: TGTGCCAGCAGCTTAGGATACAGCGCAGGTCAGCCCCAGCATTTT. Translation: CASSLGYSAGQPQHF. The full variable domain, its missing parts supplied by reference TRBV7-2 and TRBJ1-5, is GAGVSQSPSNKVTEKGKDVELRCDPISGHTALYWYRQSLGQGLEFLIYFQGNSAPDKSGLPSDRFSAERTGGSVSTLTIQRTQQEDSAVYLCASSLGYSAGQPQHFGDGTRLSIL.

This chain joins TRBV20-1 and TRBJ1-2; no definite D call. The CDR3 runs to 13 residues. Trimming cost V 6 bases and J 2 bases, with 13 bases left between them. Germline lookup yields CDR1 DFQATT and CDR2 SNEGSKA (reference sequence). The CDR3, as DNA: TGCAGTGCCGAGCCGGGCAGGAACTATGGCTACACCTTC. Translating it yields CSAEPGRNYGYTF.

V gene TRBV7-2 combines with J gene TRBJ1-4, with D perhaps TRBD1 (5 bases). Per germline, CDR1 SGHTA and CDR2 FQGNSA. This CDR3 is 13 amino acids long. V lost 4 bases to trimming and J lost 8 bases, with 11 bases between them. CDR3 DNA sequence: TGTGCCAGCAGCTGGGACCGAGGGGAAAAACTGTTTTTT. Translating gives CASSWDRGEKLFF. Full variable domain (missing parts from reference TRBV7-2 and TRBJ1-4): GAGVSQSPSNKVTEKGKDVELRCDPISGHTALYWYRQSLGQGLEFLIYFQGNSAPDKSGLPSDRFSAERTGGSVSTLTIQRTQQEDSAVYLCASSWDRGEKLFFGSGTQLSVL.

This clonotype was observed a few times. The J gene is TRBJ2-5, the V gene TRBV7-2; 8 bases agree with TRBD1. CDR3 size: 15 residues. Germline loops: CDR1 SGHTA, CDR2 FQGNSA. V lost 2 bases to trimming and J lost 4 bases; unmatched junction nucleotides: 6. The CDR3 spells CASSLKQGGGETQYF. The CDR3, as DNA: TGTGCCAGCAGCTTAAAACAGGGGGGAGGAGAGACCCAGTACTTC.

DNA for the CDR3: TGCGCCAGCAGCTTGGCCATGACAGCAGATACGCAGTATTTT. Translated: CASSLAMTADTQYF. This chain connects TRBV5-1 to TRBJ2-3, with D possibly being TRBD1 (5 bases). This CDR3 comprises 14 residues. Trimming pared 0 bases from V and 4 bases from J, leaving 9 bases between. Germline values: CDR1 SGHRS, CDR2 YFSETQ. Looking up the rest from reference TRBV5-1 and TRBJ2-3 gives the full variable domain: KAGVTQTPRYLIKTRGQQVTLSCSPISGHRSVSWYQQTPGQGLQFLFEYFSETQRNKGNFPGRFSGRQFSNSRSEMNVSTLELGDSALYLCASSLAMTADTQYFGPGTRLTVL.

V and J are TRBV28 and TRBJ2-7, with TRBD1 matching over 7 bases. Germline CDR1 is MDHEN and CDR2 is SYDVKM. This CDR3 region has 14 residues. V lost 5 bases to trimming and J lost 6 bases; unmatched junction nucleotides: 10. For the CDR3, the DNA is TGTGCCAGCAGTCCTCGACAGGGCCGATCCGAGCAGTACTTC. This translates into CASSPRQGRSEQYF.

V usage is TRBV12-3 or TRBV12-4 and J usage is TRBJ2-3, with no clear D. CDR3 length: 13 residues. V was trimmed by 6 bases and J by 2 bases, leaving 9 bases between them. The CDR3 reads CASRLFTTDTQYF. CDR3 sequence (DNA): TGTGCCAGCAGACTCTTCACCACAGATACGCAGTATTTT.

This clonotype was seen a handful of times. The V and J genes are TRBV7-8 and TRBJ2-1, with TRBD2 matching over 7 bases. Trimming removed 1 base from V and 15 bases from J; junction bases left unmatched: 6. This CDR3 has 12 amino acids. The germline V gene encodes CDR1 SGHVS and CDR2 FQNEAQ. CDR3 in DNA: TGTGCCAGCAGCTTAGGCGGGGGATGGTCGTTCTTC. Protein product: CASSLGGGWSFF.

This clonotype was picked up a small number of times. This chain connects TRBV7-9 to TRBJ2-7, with D maybe TRBD1 (5 bases). Germline V gene data show CDR1 as SEHNR and CDR2 as FQNEAQ (reference sequence). V dropped 4 bases and J dropped 3 bases, with 13 bases sitting between them. The CDR3 totals 14 residues. The DNA for the CDR3 is TGTGCCAGCAGCTCGGACACTAATCTCTACGAGCAGTACTTC. It specifies CASSSDTNLYEQYF.

This clonotype has only a few counts. V gene TRBV7-2 combines with J gene TRBJ2-1; maybe TRBD2 (5 bases). Germline V gene data show CDR1 as SGHTA and CDR2 as FQGNSA. This CDR3 comprises 15 residues. Trimming cost V 5 bases and J 7 bases, with 18 bases left between them. CDR3 sequence (DNA): TGTGCCAGCAGCACCGGGAAGGGCCACCCTAATGAGCAGTTCTTC. It codes for CASSTGKGHPNEQFF.

The gene calls are TRBV4-3 and TRBJ2-7; TRBD1 matches 10 bases. CDR3 length equals 17 residues. V shed 0 bases and J 2 bases; nucleotides not matched to a gene: 7. Germline V CDR1 and CDR2: LGHNA, YSLEER. The chain's CDR3 is CASSQDHGTGDPYEQYF. CDR3 sequence (DNA): TGCGCCAGCAGCCAAGACCACGGGACAGGGGACCCCTACGAGCAGTACTTC.

This clonotype has only a few counts. The CDR3 DNA reads TGTGCCAGCAGACCGGGACAGGCTTACTCTGGGGCCAACGTCCTGACTTTC. Amino acid sequence: CASRPGQAYSGANVLTF. The gene calls are TRBV4-2 and TRBJ2-6, with 8 bases identical to TRBD1. V lost 6 bases to trimming and J lost 0 bases; unmatched junction nucleotides: 7. This CDR3 has 17 amino acids. Looked up from germline, CDR1 is LGHNA and CDR2 is YNFKEQ.

The chain is built from TRBV5-1 and TRBJ1-1; D unclear. The CDR3 totals 14 residues. Germline V gene sequence: CDR1 SGHRS, CDR2 YFSETQ. Trimming took 7 bases from V and 0 from J, leaving 13 bases between them. CDR3 protein: CASCPGPMNTEAFF. In DNA form, the CDR3 reads TGCGCCAGCTGCCCTGGACCGATGAACACTGAAGCTTTCTTT.

The gene calls are TRBV2 and TRBJ2-4; 13 nucleotides align to TRBD2. CDR3 length equals 19 residues. The germline V gene encodes CDR1 SNHLY and CDR2 FYNNEI. V was pared by 6 bases and J by 0 bases, with 11 bases of the junction left unmatched. CDR3 DNA sequence: TGTGCCAGCAGCGCCGGGACTAGCGGGGAGAGTTTAGCCAAAAACATTCAGTACTTC. Residues: CASSAGTSGESLAKNIQYF.

This clonotype was seen a single time. The gene calls are TRBV2 and TRBJ2-1; D remains unclear. V was cut by 2 bases and J by 6 bases, with 11 bases left in between. Germline V gene sequence: CDR1 SNHLY, CDR2 FYNNEI. The CDR3 is 14 amino acids. The CDR3 DNA sequence: TGTGCCAGCAGTGAAATTAGTTTGGCCAATGAGCAGTTCTTC. This translates into CASSEISLANEQFF. Together with reference TRBV2 and TRBJ2-1, the CDR3 gives the full variable domain: EPEVTQTPSHQVTQMGQEVILRCVPISNHLYFYWYRQILGQKVEFLVSFYNNEISEKSEIFDDQFSVERPDGSNFTLKIRSTKLEDSAMYFCASSEISLANEQFFGPGTRLTVL.

The chain employs TRBV7-9 and TRBJ2-1; D is possibly TRBD1 or TRBD2 (6 bases each). From germline, CDR1 is SEHNR and CDR2 FQNEAQ (reference sequence). The CDR3 has 16 amino acids. V was shortened by 2 bases and J by 2 bases, with 13 bases between the two germline ends. CDR3 in amino acids: CASSLPVGGPYNEQFF. DNA for the CDR3: TGTGCCAGCAGCTTACCAGTAGGGGGGCCCTACAATGAGCAGTTCTTC. Drawing the rest from reference TRBV7-9 and TRBJ2-1, the complete variable domain is DTGVSQNPRHKITKRGQNVTFRCDPISEHNRLYWYRQTLGQGPEFLTYFQNEAQLEKSRLLSDRFSAERPKGSFSTLEIQRTEQGDSAMYLCASSLPVGGPYNEQFFGPGTRLTVL.

J is TRBJ2-2 and V is TRBV28; TRBD1 is a possible D gene (5 bases). The ends were cut back, 0 bases at V and 5 bases at J, with 10 bases in the middle. The CDR3 has 15 residues. Germline CDR1 is MDHEN and CDR2 is SYDVKM. Here the CDR3 DNA reads TGTGCCAGCAGTTTATGGCAGGGCTGGACCGGGGAGCTGTTTTTT. Its translation is CASSLWQGWTGELFF. The whole variable domain, remainder taken from reference TRBV28 and TRBJ2-2, is DVKVTQSSRYLVKRTGEKVFLECVQDMDHENMFWYRQDPGLGLRLIYFSYDVKMKEKGDIPEGYSVSREKKERFSLILESASTNQTSMYLCASSLWQGWTGELFFGEGSRLTVL.

This clonotype was recorded a few times. The chain has TRBV9 and TRBJ2-7, with 8 bases lining up with TRBD2. CDR1 SGDLS and CDR2 YYNGEE come from the germline V gene. V dropped 2 bases and J dropped 6; count of bases not matched to a gene: 4. CDR3 length: 13 amino acids. The CDR3 here is CASSVVRGGEQYF. DNA of the CDR3: TGTGCCAGCAGCGTCGTACGGGGGGGCGAGCAGTACTTC.

This chain uses TRBV6-1 with TRBJ2-3, with 11 positions matching TRBD2. The CDR3 totals 16 residues. After removal of 6 bases from V and 5 bases from J, the junction contained 10 bases not matched to a gene. Per the germline V gene, CDR1 is MNHNS and CDR2 is SASEGT. The CDR3 coding sequence is TGTGCCAGCAGGGATGAGCGACTAGCGGGGAAAGATACGCAGTATTTT. Translated: CASRDERLAGKDTQYF.

The chain joins TRBV4-1 to TRBJ1-6; unclear D gene. The germline V and J ends were trimmed by 5 bases and 1 base, with 6 bases remaining between them. CDR3 length: 14 residues. The V gene's germline CDR1 is MGHRA and CDR2 YSYEKL. The CDR3 reads CASSEVSYNSPLHF. CDR3 nucleotide sequence: TGCGCCAGCAGCGAGGTATCCTATAATTCACCCCTCCACTTT.

V usage is TRBV12-3 or TRBV12-4 and J usage is TRBJ1-2; D is possibly TRBD1 (5 bases). With 5 bases removed from V and 0 bases from J, the gap between germline ends came to 10 bases. This CDR3 is 14 amino acids long. The CDR3 region is CASSILGANYGYTF. The CDR3 DNA follows: TGTGCCAGCAGTATTCTAGGGGCTAACTATGGCTACACCTTC.

This chain joins TRBV28 and TRBJ1-4; 8 bases line up with TRBD1. The CDR3 runs to 13 residues. The V and J ends lost 4 bases and 8 bases, in that order; junction bases with no gene match: 3. The germline V gene encodes CDR1 MDHEN and CDR2 SYDVKM. The chain's CDR3 is CASSWTGPEKLFF. As DNA, the CDR3 is TGTGCCAGCAGTTGGACAGGGCCGGAAAAACTGTTTTTT.

The rearrangement uses TRBV28 and TRBJ2-5, with a weak D call TRBD2 (5 bases). This CDR3 spans 17 amino acids. Germline assignment: CDR1 MDHEN and CDR2 SYDVKM. V was clipped by 5 bases and J by 9 bases, with 28 bases between them. The CDR3 here is CASSLHQSEGPGGAQYF. DNA of the CDR3: TGTGCCAGCAGTCTCCACCAAAGCGAGGGCCCCGGTGGGGCCCAGTACTTC. Filled out from reference TRBV28 and TRBJ2-5, the complete variable domain reads DVKVTQSSRYLVKRTGEKVFLECVQDMDHENMFWYRQDPGLGLRLIYFSYDVKMKEKGDIPEGYSVSREKKERFSLILESASTNQTSMYLCASSLHQSEGPGGAQYFGPGTRLLVL.

V gene TRBV6-5 combines with J gene TRBJ2-4; 11 bases map to TRBD1. The J segment lost 2 bases and the V segment lost 5 bases, leaving 5 bases of the junction unmatched. The germline CDR1 and CDR2 sequences are MNHEY and SVGAGI. The length of the CDR3 is 16 residues. The CDR3 loop reads CASSHGTGGTKNIQYF. The CDR3 DNA reads TGTGCCAGCAGTCACGGGACAGGGGGGACCAAAAACATTCAGTACTTC.

The rearrangement joins TRBV6-6 to TRBJ1-2; D unresolved. Germline CDR1 reads MNHNY; CDR2 reads SVGAGI (reference sequence). This CDR3 contains 13 residues. Trimming pared 5 bases from V and 1 base from J, leaving 8 bases between. The CDR3 is CASSDPSNYGYTF. As DNA, the CDR3 is TGTGCCAGCAGTGACCCCAGTAACTATGGCTACACCTTC.

This chain joins TRBV10-3 and TRBJ1-2; D unresolved. Germline values: CDR1 ENHRY, CDR2 SYGVKD. Trimming cost V 0 bases and J 8 bases, with 10 bases left between them. This CDR3 is 13 amino acids long. Here the CDR3 reads CAISESVIWGYTF. Written as DNA, the CDR3 is TGTGCCATCAGTGAGTCCGTGATTTGGGGCTACACCTTC.

V and J are TRBV5-1 and TRBJ2-5; D possibly corresponds to TRBD2 (7 bases). This CDR3 has 14 residues. The germline V gene encodes CDR1 SGHRS and CDR2 YFSETQ. V was pared by 5 bases and J by 5 bases, with 16 bases between. The DNA of the CDR3 is TGCGCCAGCAGACGATCGGGGGGCCGGGAGACCCAGTACTTC. Its translation is CASRRSGGRETQYF.

This chain connects TRBV24-1 to TRBJ2-1; D is perhaps TRBD1 (6 bases). The V gene lost 2 bases and the J gene lost 7 bases, with 11 bases spanning the gap. Germline V gene lookup returns CDR1 KGHDR and CDR2 SFDVKD. The CDR3 runs 14 residues. CDR3 amino acids: CATSDYTGTNEQFF. For the CDR3, the DNA is TGTGCCACCAGTGATTACACCGGGACAAATGAGCAGTTCTTC.

The CDR3 region is CASSPLGTGVIDTQYF. CDR3 in DNA: TGTGCCAGCAGCCCCCTGGGGACAGGGGTGATAGATACGCAGTATTTT. This chain uses TRBV7-9 with TRBJ2-3; 10 nucleotides match TRBD1. The germline gives CDR1 SEHNR, CDR2 FQNEAQ (reference sequence). Unmatched junction bases numbered 10, after V lost 5 bases and J lost 5 bases. The CDR3 totals 16 residues.